The present T cell receptor beta chain was sequenced within a study of cytomegalovirus exposure and HLA in healthy donors (dated by TCRdb to the late 2010s). Notes on the research overall: An earlier analysis of roughly 630 of the donors reported 250 to 350 Gb of sequence data and roughly 110 million unique TCR beta sequences from about 200 million T cells. An early release that covered fewer than 800 HLA-typed donors contained approximately 290 gigabases of sequencing data and about 93 million unique TCR sequences. The genetic ancestry cluster associated with self-reported Caucasian donors included 81% of the 300 to 400 genotyped donors. The aim of the study was to test whether cataloging public T cell receptors could identify signatures of past pathogen exposure. The T cell repertoires of 666 subjects were profiled by immunosequencing and related to cytomegalovirus serostatus. Along with the approximately 700-subject first cohort, a separate validation cohort of over 90 different subjects was used. High-throughput TCR immunosequencing, statistical association of individual TCRs with disease status, and machine learning were combined to predict cytomegalovirus infection status. A later analysis re-analyzed previously published TCR beta repertoires from hundreds of donors and added high-resolution HLA genotyping to study TCR occurrence patterns. Rather than using new phenotypic data, the later analysis identified candidate immune exposures from TCR beta sequences and from how often those sequences occurred across donors. An earlier analysis of around 540 of the donors applied high-throughput TCR beta sequencing to assess whether each TCR beta V gene segment acted as functional or pseudogenic. Donor age, sex, ethnicity and CMV serostatus were collected together with the repertoire data. A later genetic analysis took genome-wide SNP genotypes for about three fifths of the 666 donors and used that subset as a discovery cohort. All discovery cohort repertoires had been generated using a single sequencing platform. Class I and class II HLA loci were covered by the typing at four-digit resolution. The number of donors typed differed by locus, with roughly 620-640 for A, B, C, DRB1 and DQB1, roughly 520 for DQA1, under 610 for DPA1, and around 450 for DPB1. Because of strong linkage in the cohort, roughly five DR-DQ haplotypes were treated as single units for association and clustering. On average, approximately 250,000 unique TCR beta nucleotide sequences were sequenced per donor among a few hundred genotyped donors of the cohort, with roughly 18% of those sequences being non-productive. Findings and caveats that apply to the study as a whole: In a later analysis, most CMV-associated TCR beta chains were found to appear HLA-restricted, with HLA associations seemingly driven largely by CMV exposure. Specific HLA alleles were associated with more than 15,000 TCR beta sequences at a false discovery rate of 0.05 in a later analysis. Because the 87-base-pair reads could not distinguish some IMGT-functional V segments, including TRBV6-2 and TRBV6-3, those segments were excluded. Broadly in line with IMGT annotations, most TCR beta V segments showed up in productive rearrangements about 87% or about 30% of the time in an earlier analysis of around 600 of the donors. Several of the top co-occurrence clusters appeared to be linked to parvovirus B19, influenza, CMV and Epstein-Barr virus, according to a later analysis. The study gave a list of 150 to 200 TCR beta chains associated with cytomegalovirus. In a later analysis, HLA-associated TCR beta chains were found to be more clonally expanded and to have lower generation probabilities than equally common non-associated chains. The presence/absence analyses assumed that sequencing depth was roughly uniform across donors, and that assumption may not be true. A cluster of highly shared sequence variants was judged likely to represent a technical artifact of the sequencing pipeline. In vitro tests confirmed that a few of the cytomegalovirus-associated TCR beta chains recognize cytomegalovirus antigens. In both the original and validation cohorts, the classifier was reported to diagnose cytomegalovirus status with high specificity and sensitivity. In a later genetic analysis, fewer N-insertions in productive TCRs were reported among donors in an Asian-associated ancestry cluster than the approximately 670-donor mean. When HLA alleles, especially DR and DQ, strongly co-occurred, TCR associations were difficult to assign to individual alleles. Roughly 15 rarely observed V segments, including chromosome 9 orphons, were excluded from the earlier analysis of about 500 of the donors because counts were too low. Linkage disequilibrium might explain the correlated functional status among segregating V segments, but an unknown experimental factor could not be excluded. The only immune exposure information available for the cohort was CMV serostatus. In this cohort, only TCR beta chains were sequenced, and detectable features were limited by the absence of alpha or paired-chain data. In a later analysis, TCR association rates were found to vary across HLA loci, with the most associated TCRs seen for DRB1 alleles and the fewest for HLA-C alleles. While some public TCRs were present in many individuals, most TCR sequences turned up only very rarely across donors. It was suggested by the authors that the approach could potentially be generalized to other disease states and immunological phenotypes. Because HLA typing was missing for some donors at each locus, association tests included only the typed subset. A further reported finding was that TCR beta sequences accurately predicted the HLA-A and HLA-B alleles for most subjects in the first cohort. V-gene and J-gene trimming of TCR beta chains was associated with a missense DCLRE1C variant in a later genetic analysis, and the association was replicated in an independent cohort.

Library prep was done by the immunoSEQ multiplex PCR assay. The multiplex PCR relied on a mix of 60 forward primers for TCR Vbeta segments and 13 reverse primers for TCR Jbeta segments. The CDR3 region of rearranged TCR beta genes was amplified from genomic DNA with a multiplex PCR assay. On the Illumina HiSeq System, the amplified TCR beta libraries were sequenced as 87-base-pair reads. The authors processed their data as follows. Across the 500 to 850 repertoires, a later analysis counted about 81 million unique TCR beta chains, around 11 million of which were shared by at least two donors. To remove PCR and sequencing errors, raw reads were error-corrected and collapsed into unique sequences using a nearest-neighbor algorithm that merged closely related sequences. CDR3 sequences were aligned to IMGT reference sequences to assign V, D and J gene segments. For a sequence to be retained, a match of at least six nucleotides was required to both a V gene segment and a J gene segment. Rearrangements were called productive when the CDR3 lacked stop codons and stayed in frame with V and J; all others were non-productive. Following IMGT convention, CDR3 was defined as the stretch from the second conserved V-encoded cysteine to the conserved J-encoded phenylalanine. In an earlier analysis of around 600 of the donors, sequences lacking an unambiguous match to a single V gene segment were excluded. An earlier analysis of 587 of the donors classified V segments as functional when productive rearrangements were above 56.7% and as segregating when the standard deviation between donors was above 5%. A statistical classification framework was built to diagnose cytomegalovirus status from the catalog of TCR beta chain sequences. V and J gene assignment, in a later analysis, came from comparing TCR nucleotide sequences with IMGT/GENE-DB human TR gene sequences. Using the TCRdist pipeline, a later analysis assigned CDR3 sequences along with most-parsimonious VDJ recombination scenarios. In a later analysis, every TCR beta chain was defined by the combination of its CDR3 amino acid sequence and its V-gene family, and reads without a unique V-gene family were dropped. As a way to deal with suspected cross-contamination and a sequencing artifact, a later analysis dropped 450 to 700 nucleotide sequences that were highly shared and had low generation probability. For each public chain, a later analysis derived a clonal expansion index from normalized ranks of inferred template counts within each repertoire. Generation probabilities in a later analysis came from a VDJ recombination model fitted to out-of-frame rearrangements, and those results were checked against IGoR. A later analysis scored TCR-TCR, TCR-HLA and TCR-CMV co-occurrence with hypergeometric tests, applying a repertoire-size bias correction to TCR pairs. A later analysis estimated false discovery rates by permuting HLA or CMV assignments 20 times. In a later analysis, co-occurring TCRs were grouped using DBSCAN, with TCRdist sequence similarity added in when clustering inside HLA-allele-positive subsets. Co-occurrence clustering excluded repertoires with fewer than 30,000 or more than 120,000 public chains, plus five with anomalous nucleotide sharing. The table was pulled from immuneACCESS by TCRdb, which kept in-frame rearrangements only. Such tables lose some clones; where checked, under half of the loss comes from unresolved V genes, and the rest has no known cause. The V and J calls and the clone size are those of that table, but D and trimming were determined from the DNA. The sample includes 200,000 to 250,000 clones, with 70% to 80% observed a single time. In total, the top ten clones hold less than 4.5% of the sample.

From its cysteine to its phenylalanine, the CDR3 spans 11 amino acids. Only the CDR3 DNA stays, 33 bases, in frame from base 1. CDR1 and CDR2 are read off the germline V gene as SQVTM and ANQGSEA. The cohort consisted of 600 to 700 healthy bone marrow donors. At the time of sampling, every cohort member was nominally healthy, though immune exposures that went unrecorded were likely present. The donor was CMV seronegative and was included in the group of a few hundred seronegative cohort members. A peripheral blood sample was collected from each donor, and TCR beta sequencing was performed on peripheral blood mononuclear cells. Genomic DNA was extracted from the blood cell samples with the Qiagen DNeasy Blood Extraction Kit. About this clone itself: Its antigen remains unidentified. One end of the junction does not line up with germline, which may come from a read error.

The sequencing input was PBMCs. Rearrangement joined TRBV29-1 to TRBJ1-2; no D segment can be confidently identified. The origin of this receptor is a male donor in good health and CMV-seronegative. The CDR3 in this case is CSAERGFGYTF. The DNA sequence is given as TGCAGCGCTGAACGAGGGTTCGGCTACACCTTC.